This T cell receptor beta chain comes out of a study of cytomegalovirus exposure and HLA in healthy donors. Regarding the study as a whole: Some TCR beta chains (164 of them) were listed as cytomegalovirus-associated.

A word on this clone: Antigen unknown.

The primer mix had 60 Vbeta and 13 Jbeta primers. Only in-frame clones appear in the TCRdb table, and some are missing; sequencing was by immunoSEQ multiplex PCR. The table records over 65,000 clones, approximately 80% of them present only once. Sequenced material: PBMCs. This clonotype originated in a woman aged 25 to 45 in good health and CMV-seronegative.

The CDR3 DNA follows: TGTGCCTGGAGTGGAACAGGGAACTATGGCTACACCTTC. It is translated as CAWSGTGNYGYTF. The J gene is TRBJ1-2, the V gene TRBV30; perhaps TRBD1 as D (6 bases). CDR3 length: 13 amino acids. Per germline, CDR1 GTSNPN and CDR2 SVGIG (reference sequence). Trimming took off 1 base at V and 2 bases at J, with 8 bases between the two ends.